A selection of T cell receptor beta chains follows, all from one sample in a study of regulatory T cells in long-lasting Graves disease. TCRdb ran MiXCR on the multiplex PCR reads and lists one entry per CDR3 protein. Of approximately 310,000 distinct CDR3 sequences in the sample, roughly 18% are singletons; the top ten hold about 40%. Sequencing used peripheral blood mononuclear cells (PBMCs), obtained at new diagnosis, from a patient treated with antithyroid drugs. These receptors came from a female donor with Graves disease. CDR3s include the opening cysteine and the closing phenylalanine or tryptophan. The order of the fields is J gene, V gene, clone size, D gene, CDR3 DNA, CDR3 protein. A D gene is named only where the DNA matches it firmly. Expanded clones get a size class; other rows say once, few or many, or leave the size out.

>TRBJ2-7|TRBV12-3/TRBV12-4|few|TRBD2
TGTGCCAGCATACTCAGCGGGAACTACGAGCAGTACTTC
CASILSGNYEQYF
>TRBJ2-1|TRBV10-3|many|.
TGTGCCATCAGTGTTGACAATGAGCAGTTCTTC
CAISVDNEQFF
>TRBJ1-4|TRBV5-6|.|TRBD1
TGTGCCAGCAGCTTTACCCCGACAGGGTCAAATGAAAAACTGTTTTTT
CASSFTPTGSNEKLFF
>TRBJ2-7|TRBV19|many|TRBD1
TGTGCCAGTAGGGGGACAGGGAGGAGCTCCTACGAGCAGTACTTC
CASRGTGRSSYEQYF
>TRBJ2-3|TRBV29-1|.|TRBD2
TGCAGCGTTGCGCGGGAGGGCAGGGCAGATACGCAGTATTTT
CSVAREGRADTQYF
>TRBJ2-7|TRBV2|.|TRBD2
TGTGCCACCCTTAGCGGGGGGATGAACTACGAGCAGTACTTC
CATLSGGMNYEQYF
>TRBJ2-1|TRBV7-9|many|TRBD2
TGTGCCAGCAGCTCCCATCGACTAGCCCTCTACAATGAGCAGTTCTTC
CASSSHRLALYNEQFF
>TRBJ2-5|TRBV24-1|many|.
TGTGCCACCAGTGACTCGCGGGGAGTTTCGGAGACCCAGTACTTC
CATSDSRGVSETQYF
>TRBJ1-4|TRBV28|.|.
TGTGCCAGCAGTTTAAGGGGACGGTTTAATGAAAAACTGTTTTTT
CASSLRGRFNEKLFF
>TRBJ2-7|TRBV5-4|many|.
TGTGCCAGCAGCTTTCCAGGGTCCGAGCAGTACTTC
CASSFPGSEQYF
>TRBJ1-5|TRBV6-1|few|.
TGTGCCAGCAGCATACGGGAAAATCAGCCCCAGCATTTT
CASSIRENQPQHF
>TRBJ1-2|TRBV5-4|once|.
TGTGCCAGCAGCCCGACCCAGGGACGGCGCTACACCTTC
CASSPTQGRRYTF
>TRBJ2-2|TRBV9|many|.
TGTGCCAGCAGCGAAAGAGGGGCTGGGGGCACCGGGGAGCTGTTTTTT
CASSERGAGGTGELFF
>TRBJ2-4|TRBV10-2|many|.
TGCGCCAGCAGTGGTGCAGGGATTTTGGCCAAAAACATTCAGTACTTC
CASSGAGILAKNIQYF
>TRBJ2-7|TRBV11-2|few|.
TGTGCCAGCAGCTTATTCGGGTCGAGCTACGAGCAGTACTTC
CASSLFGSSYEQYF
>TRBJ2-1|TRBV7-2|few|TRBD2
TGTGCCAGCAGCTTAGAAGCGGGAGGGTACAATGAGCAGTTCTTC
CASSLEAGGYNEQFF
>TRBJ2-1|TRBV5-1|many|.
TGCGCCAGCAGCTCGGCAGGGGTCTCCCGCTCCTACAATGAGCAGTTCTTC
CASSSAGVSRSYNEQFF
>TRBJ2-1|TRBV11-2|few|TRBD1
TGTGCCAGCAGCTTAGGGGGACAGGTGTACAATGAGCAGTTCTTC
CASSLGGQVYNEQFF
>TRBJ2-2|TRBV13|many|.
TGTGCCAGCAGCTCAAGGGGCCAGGGACCCAACACCGGGGAGCTGTTTTTT
CASSSRGQGPNTGELFF
>TRBJ2-3|TRBV6-1|.|TRBD2
TGTGCCAGCAGTCATCCGGGACTAGCGACGACGGATACGCAGTATTTT
CASSHPGLATTDTQYF
>TRBJ1-2|TRBV19|.|.
TGTGCCAGTAGTGAGAGGCTAACCGGCTACACCTTC
CASSERLTGYTF
>TRBJ1-2|TRBV7-2|many|.
TGTGCCAGCAGCTGGGAGGGTGTCTATGGCTACACCTTC
CASSWEGVYGYTF
>TRBJ2-7|TRBV10-2|many|TRBD1
TGCGCCACTATCGACAGGGAGTACTACGAGCAGTACTTC
CATIDREYYEQYF
>TRBJ2-7|TRBV28|many|.
TGTGCCAGCAGAGGGGGGGGTCTGGGGAACTACGAGCAGTACTTC
CASRGGGLGNYEQYF
>TRBJ2-7|TRBV24-1|many|.
TGTGCCACCAGTGAGGCAGGCTACGAGCAGTACTTC
CATSEAGYEQYF
>TRBJ2-7|TRBV20-1|.|TRBD2
TGCAGTGCCCCAACAACTACTAGCGGGAGGTCATCCTACGAGCAGTACTTC
CSAPTTTSGRSSYEQYF
>TRBJ2-7|TRBV6-1|many|.
TGTGCCAGCAGTGAAGTAGTTAGCGGTTACGAGCAGTACTTC
CASSEVVSGYEQYF
>TRBJ1-1|TRBV27|many|.
TGTGCCAGCAGTTTAAACATCCGGGGGCCGAACACTGAAGCTTTCTTT
CASSLNIRGPNTEAFF
>TRBJ2-2|TRBV29-1|many|.
TGCAGCGCCGGTCGTACCGGGGAGCTGTTTTTT
CSAGRTGELFF